This TCR beta chain comes out of a study of blood T cell repertoires in COVID-19. For the study at large: There were acute and convalescent COVID-19 samples, and they came from the United States, Italy and Spain. Sample material is recorded as cDNA or gDNA derived from T cells, B-cell-depleted T cells, or PBMCs.

Original analysis: Scientists estimated how many nucleated cells there were by amplifying reference gene primers. TCRdb's table, derived via immunoSEQ multiplex PCR, lists solely in-frame clones and lacks some. V and J calls and clone size follow that table, whereas D and trimming were derived from the DNA. Among about 52,000 clones, 89% were seen once, and the ten largest hold over 4%. Trimming cost V 2 bases and J 6 bases; bases outside gene matches: 9. Germline lookup yields CDR1 MDHEN and CDR2 SYDVKM. The CDR3 loop spans 15 amino acids. Specimen: peripheral blood. The chain couples TRBV28 to TRBJ2-5; 7 nucleotides align to TRBD2. This sequence was found in a man in his fifties or sixties with active COVID-19. Here the CDR3 reads CASSLKAGVRKTQYF. For the CDR3, the DNA is TGTGCCAGCAGTTTAAAGGCGGGAGTCAGAAAGACCCAGTACTTC.